The text below deals with one T cell receptor beta chain. Its matching antigen is unknown. This sample is part of a study of T-cell memory formation after mild COVID-19. Background on the study: TCR clusters were mostly donor specific.

Study-wide results and caveats: Largely, contracting CD4+ clones fell within CM and EM, and contracting CD8+ clones within EMRA. Some responding clones appeared in pre-infection memory, suggesting cross-reactive memory joined.

Using its own MiXCR run on the 5' RACE reads, TCRdb lists one record per CDR3 protein. The data hold roughly 150,000 distinct CDR3 sequences, with 13% observed a single time. CDR1 and CDR2 from the germline V gene are SGHVS and FNYEAQ. The trim removed 5 bases at V and 6 bases at J, leaving 4 bases unmatched. CDR3 length equals 14 residues. The TCR was taken from a man younger than 35 who had mild COVID-19 (a few samples of this study predate the infection). Cell type and time point are not known. Sequenced sample: PBMCs or a T cell subset sorted from them (not recorded which). This sequence joins TRBV7-6 and TRBJ1-6, with 7 positions matching TRBD1. CDR3 nucleotide sequence: TGTGCCAGCAGCCCGCAGGGGGGTAATTCACCCCTCCACTTT. It codes for CASSPQGGNSPLHF. Variable domain in full (rest from reference TRBV7-6 and TRBJ1-6): GAGVSQSPRYKVTKRGQDVALRCDPISGHVSLYWYRQALGQGPEFLTYFNYEAQQDKSGLPNDRFSAERPEGSISTLTIQRTEQRDSAMYRCASSPQGGNSPLHFGNGTRLTVT.